The T cell receptor (beta chain) described here comes from a study of blood T cell repertoires in COVID-19. TCRdb's copy holds only in-frame clones and misses some; the assay was immunoSEQ multiplex PCR. This repertoire shows approximately 74,000 clones, 80% to 95% found once; its top ten account for 4.5% to 5.5%. The V and J ends lost 4 bases and 5 bases respectively, with 12 bases between them. The CDR3 loop spans 13 amino acids. The germline CDR1 and CDR2 sequences are SGHKS and YYEKEE (reference sequence). J is TRBJ1-2 and V is TRBV5-5; maybe TRBD1 (6 bases). The sample comprised peripheral blood. The sequence came from a woman in her sixties or seventies with active COVID-19. The CDR3, as DNA: TGTGCCAGCAGCCAAGGACAGCCGTATGGCTACACCTTC. This codes for CASSQGQPYGYTF.